The rows below give T cell receptor beta chains drawn from one sample of a study of blood T cell repertoires in COVID-19. Here immunoSEQ multiplex PCR was the method, and the copy in TCRdb shows in-frame clones only, minus some. The table includes some 170,000 clones, roughly 88% detected once. The sample was PBMCs or T cells enriched from blood (not recorded which). The receptors derive from a middle-aged man who had recovered from COVID-19. Both conserved end residues are part of each CDR3. D genes are given only for firm matches. Clone size is shown for a subset of rows, as once, few, many or a class of expanded clone.

D gene	clone size	V gene	J gene	CDR3 DNA	CDR3 protein
.	.	TRBV19	TRBJ1-4	TGTGCCAGTAGTCCGGGACGGGGGGATAATGAAAAACTGTTTTTT	CASSPGRGDNEKLFF
.	.	TRBV29-1	TRBJ2-1	TGCAGCGTGGAGCCTATTCCCCCTGAGCAGTTCTTC	CSVEPIPPEQFF
.	.	TRBV7-8	TRBJ1-2	TGTGCCAGCAGCTCTCGGACAGTGAACTATGGCTACACCTTC	CASSSRTVNYGYTF
TRBD1	once	TRBV3-1/TRBV3-2	TRBJ1-1	TGTGCCAGCAGCCAAAACAGGGGGGGCACTGAAGCTTTCTTT	CASSQNRGGTEAFF
.	few	TRBV19	TRBJ1-4	TGTGCCAGTAGTCCCGACAGAGCAACTAATGAAAAACTGTTTTTT	CASSPDRATNEKLFF
TRBD2	.	TRBV18	TRBJ2-2	TGTGCCAGCTCAGACACTAGCGGGGGTACTACCGGGGAGCTGTTTTTT	CASSDTSGGTTGELFF
.	.	TRBV19	TRBJ2-1	TGTGCCAGTAAGCGTGGCGGGGAATATGAGCAGTTCTTC	CASKRGGEYEQFF
TRBD2	.	TRBV14	TRBJ2-1	TGTGCCAGCAGCCCCCTAGCGGCCTCCTACAATGAGCAGTTCTTC	CASSPLAASYNEQFF
TRBD1	.	TRBV5-1	TRBJ2-1	TGCGCCAGCAGCACACAGCCGGGACAGCCTGAGCAGTTCTTC	CASSTQPGQPEQFF
.	.	TRBV2	TRBJ1-3	TGTGCCAGCGGTGTAGCGTATCAGATCTCTGGAAACACCATATATTTT	CASGVAYQISGNTIYF
TRBD1	.	TRBV28	TRBJ1-2	TGTGCCAGCACCCTCGGGCAGGGGGCGGGTTATGGCTACACCTTC	CASTLGQGAGYGYTF
.	few	TRBV5-1	TRBJ2-2	TGCGCCAGCAGCTTGTGGGGCCTAATGGGCACCGGGGAGCTGTTTTTT	CASSLWGLMGTGELFF
TRBD1	.	TRBV5-6	TRBJ2-7	TGTGCCAGCAGCTTTCTGGACAGGGGCACCTACGAGCAGTACTTC	CASSFLDRGTYEQYF
.	.	TRBV30	TRBJ1-4	TGTGCCTGGAGGTCGACAGTCACTAATGAAAAACTGTTTTTT	CAWRSTVTNEKLFF
.	.	TRBV12-5	TRBJ2-1	TGTGCTAGTGGTTTGGGACAGCCCAGGGATGAGCAGTTCTTC	CASGLGQPRDEQFF
TRBD1	.	TRBV19	TRBJ1-1	TGTGCCAGTTGGGACAGGGGGGAGCGTATATCTGAAGCTTTCTTT	CASWDRGERISEAFF
.	.	TRBV29-1	TRBJ2-4	TGCAGCGGGCGGTCAGCCCAAAACATTCAGTACTTC	CSGRSAQNIQYF
.	.	TRBV2	TRBJ2-7	TGTGCCAGCAGTGCCGACAGGTTCCCCTACGAGCAGTACTTC	CASSADRFPYEQYF
.	.	TRBV20-1	TRBJ1-1	TGCAGTGCTACCAAGAACACTGAAGCTTTCTTT	CSATKNTEAFF
TRBD1	.	TRBV28	TRBJ1-1	TGTGCCAGCACGATTTCGACAGGGGACGGGTCTGAAGCTTTCTTT	CASTISTGDGSEAFF
TRBD1	.	TRBV7-9	TRBJ2-3	TGTGCCAGCCGAATTGCGCTATACTCCGGGACAGGGTCGCAAGATACGCAGTATTTT	CASRIALYSGTGSQDTQYF
TRBD1	.	TRBV2	TRBJ1-3	TGTGCCAGCAAGGACAGGGGTGGAAACACCATATATTTT	CASKDRGGNTIYF
.	.	TRBV18	TRBJ2-3	TGTGCCAGCTCACCCGTAGCTGAAACGCAGTATTTT	CASSPVAETQYF
.	.	TRBV6-6	TRBJ1-1	TGTGCCAGCAATGACAGGTCAATGAACACTGAAGCTTTCTTT	CASNDRSMNTEAFF
.	.	TRBV6-2/TRBV6-3	TRBJ2-7	TGTGCCAGCAGCCCCGGGACAAGTTACGACCTCTACGAGCAGTACTTC	CASSPGTSYDLYEQYF
.	.	TRBV5-6	TRBJ2-3	TGTGCCAGCAGCTTGGTGGGCAAAGGCCGCACAGATACGCAGTATTTT	CASSLVGKGRTDTQYF
.	many	TRBV3-1/TRBV3-2	TRBJ1-2	TGTGCCAGCAGCCCGGCGGGGAACTATGGCTACACCTTC	CASSPAGNYGYTF
TRBD1	.	TRBV2	TRBJ1-1	TGTGCCAGTGCCGGGACAGGGGAGACTGAAGCTTTCTTT	CASAGTGETEAFF
TRBD1	.	TRBV3-1/TRBV3-2	TRBJ1-2	TGTGCCAGCAGCCAAGCGACAGGGCCCTTTGGCTACACCTTC	CASSQATGPFGYTF
TRBD2	.	TRBV7-6	TRBJ2-3	TGTGCCAGCAGCTTAGATCGCGGGGGGGCCGGCCGTGACACAGATACGCAGTATTTT	CASSLDRGGAGRDTDTQYF
TRBD1	once	TRBV2	TRBJ1-3	TGTGCCAGCACCCTGTGGGGACAGGGGGGAAACACCATATATTTT	CASTLWGQGGNTIYF
TRBD1	.	TRBV6-7	TRBJ1-5	TGTGCCAGCAGTCCTATACTGACAGGGCAACGTGAGAGCAATCAGCCCCAGCATTTT	CASSPILTGQRESNQPQHF
.	.	TRBV2	TRBJ1-1	TGTGCCAGCAGATACGACAGGACCTTGAACACTGAAGCTTTCTTT	CASRYDRTLNTEAFF
TRBD1	.	TRBV28	TRBJ1-6	TGTGCCAGCACCGCTACAGGGGTAGCTCCCCTCCACTTT	CASTATGVAPLHF
.	.	TRBV9	TRBJ2-5	TGTGCCAGCAGCGTAGCTACCGACATAAAAGGCCAAGAGACCCAGTACTTC	CASSVATDIKGQETQYF
.	.	TRBV30	TRBJ2-1	TGTGCCTGGAGTGTAGGTGGGGGCCCCGGGAATGAGCAGTTCTTC	CAWSVGGGPGNEQFF
.	.	TRBV11-2	TRBJ1-3	TGTGCCAGCAGCTTTGACGGGTCCACGACCATATATTTT	CASSFDGSTTIYF
.	once	TRBV5-1	TRBJ2-7	TGCGCCAGCAGCTTGGAGGAGGGATCCTACGAGCAGTACTTC	CASSLEEGSYEQYF
.	.	TRBV15	TRBJ1-6	TGTGCCACCAGCAGAGATTTACTCTGGAGCTCCTATAATTCACCCCTCCACTTT	CATSRDLLWSSYNSPLHF
.	.	TRBV7-9	TRBJ2-2	TGTGCCAGCAGCTTATGGGACTTCACCGGGGAGCTGTTTTTT	CASSLWDFTGELFF
.	.	TRBV19	TRBJ1-3	TGTGCCAGCCAGGGGTACTCTGGAAACACCATATATTTT	CASQGYSGNTIYF
TRBD1	.	TRBV7-6	TRBJ1-2	TGTGCCAGCAGCTTGCGGACAGGGACGGAAGATGGCTACACCTTC	CASSLRTGTEDGYTF
.	once	TRBV10-3	TRBJ1-1	TGTGCCATTCAGGACAGAATGAACACTGAAGCTTTCTTT	CAIQDRMNTEAFF
.	.	TRBV5-1	TRBJ2-3	TGCGCCAGCAGCCATGGCTTCACAGATACGCAGTATTTT	CASSHGFTDTQYF
.	.	TRBV6-5	TRBJ1-4	TGTGCCAGCAGTTTAACAGGGTTTCATAATGAAAAACTGTTTTTT	CASSLTGFHNEKLFF
.	.	TRBV3-1/TRBV3-2	TRBJ1-2	TGTGCCAGCAGCCAATTCCCAGGCCAGGGCGCCTATGGCTACACCTTC	CASSQFPGQGAYGYTF
TRBD1	.	TRBV27	TRBJ2-7	TGTGCCAGCAGTACCCACCGGGACAGGAACTACGAGCAGTACTTC	CASSTHRDRNYEQYF
.	many	TRBV5-1	TRBJ2-7	TGCGCCAGCAGTCCCAGGGGCGAGAACGAGCAGTACTTC	CASSPRGENEQYF
.	.	TRBV24-1	TRBJ1-2	TGTGCCACCAGTGAACGGGACTCTAGACACCGCGGCTACACCTTC	CATSERDSRHRGYTF
.	.	TRBV5-1	TRBJ2-5	TGCGCCAGCAGCGACCCCGGGACTGTACAAGAGACCCAGTACTTC	CASSDPGTVQETQYF
.	.	TRBV4-1	TRBJ1-1	TGCGCCAGCAGCCAACGGGCGGGGGGGACTGAAGCTTTCTTT	CASSQRAGGTEAFF
TRBD1	few	TRBV6-5	TRBJ1-2	TGTGCCAGCAGTTACACGGGACAGGGGGCTGGCTACACCTTC	CASSYTGQGAGYTF
.	.	TRBV7-3	TRBJ1-1	TGTGCCAGTTCGCAGGCAGTGAACACTGAAGCTTTCTTT	CASSQAVNTEAFF
TRBD1	.	TRBV5-1	TRBJ2-2	TGCGCCAGCAGCTGGGGACAGGGTGGAACCGGGGAGCTGTTTTTT	CASSWGQGGTGELFF
.	.	TRBV7-6	TRBJ2-2	TGTGCCAGCATCAGGGGACAACAGAACACCGGGGAGCTGTTTTTT	CASIRGQQNTGELFF
.	.	TRBV2	TRBJ2-7	TGTGCCAGCCATACCGGGACAAGCTACGAGCAGTACTTC	CASHTGTSYEQYF
TRBD2	.	TRBV7-3	TRBJ2-1	TGTGCCAGCAGCCCTTCGGGGGGGCTCTACAATGAGCAGTTCTTC	CASSPSGGLYNEQFF
.	.	TRBV28	TRBJ1-5	TGTGCCAGCAGTCCCCCCGCCCGAGGGCAGCCCCAGCATTTT	CASSPPARGQPQHF
.	.	TRBV19	TRBJ1-6	TGTGCCAGTAGTACGGCACAGGGACCGAGCTCCTATAATTCACCCCTCCACTTT	CASSTAQGPSSYNSPLHF